One T cell receptor (beta chain) is described in this entry. The sample belongs to a study of cytomegalovirus exposure and HLA in healthy donors. The germline V and J ends were trimmed by 3 bases and 2 bases, with 12 bases remaining between them. Germline V CDR1 and CDR2: SGHRS, YFSETQ. This CDR3 comprises 14 residues. TCRdb's copy holds only in-frame clones and misses some; the assay was immunoSEQ multiplex PCR. In the table there are 99,000 or so clones, about 86% of which are singletons. This clonotype was sampled from a young woman in good health and CMV-seropositive. The chain is built from TRBV5-1 and TRBJ2-7; D is possibly TRBD1 (6 bases). The source material was PBMCs. The CDR3 bases are TGCGCCAGCAGCTATGATACAGGGACCTACGAGCAGTACTTC. It specifies CASSYDTGTYEQYF.